These T cell receptor beta chains were read from a single sample in a study of PD-1 blockade in mismatch repair-deficient tumors. Using immunoSEQ multiplex PCR, the repertoire was profiled, and TCRdb retains in-frame clones only, with some absent. This sample has more than 90,000 clones, with about 80% found just once. The sequencing used peripheral blood, collected 60 weeks after starting pembrolizumab. Receptors were obtained from an adult with mismatch repair-deficient cancer. Each CDR3 is given with its conserved first and last residue. D genes are given only for firm matches. Clone size, where shown, is once, few, many, or a class for clones that have expanded.

TRBV27	.	few	TRBJ1-1	TGTGCCAGCAGCATCGACGAAAAGAACACTGAAGCTTTCTTT	CASSIDEKNTEAFF
TRBV30	TRBD1	.	TRBJ1-1	TGTGCCTGGAACAGGGGGATTCATACTGAAGCTTTCTTT	CAWNRGIHTEAFF
TRBV11-2	TRBD2	few	TRBJ2-3	TGTGCCAGCAGCTTGGATAGCGGGACGGCAGATACGCAGTATTTT	CASSLDSGTADTQYF
TRBV7-9	TRBD2	few	TRBJ2-1	TGTGCCAGCACCGTAGCTAGCGGGAGCGACAATGAGCAGTTCTTC	CASTVASGSDNEQFF
TRBV6-1	.	.	TRBJ1-3	TGTGCCAGCAGTGCCCCCCGCAAGCAGGGAGGTGGTGGAAACACCATATATTTT	CASSAPRKQGGGGNTIYF
TRBV9	TRBD2	.	TRBJ2-1	TGTGCCAGCAGCGATATAGCGGGATTCGTCCATGAGCAGTTCTTC	CASSDIAGFVHEQFF
TRBV13	.	once	TRBJ2-7	TGTGCCAGGCGGGACTTACCCTACGAGCAGTACTTC	CARRDLPYEQYF
TRBV2	TRBD1	.	TRBJ2-6	TGTGCCAGCAGTGCTTGGACAGGGGCAGGCTCTGGGGCCAACGTCCTGACTTTC	CASSAWTGAGSGANVLTF
TRBV18	TRBD1	.	TRBJ1-1	TGTGCCAGCTCACCAGGGACAGGGGGCACGAACACTGAAGCTTTCTTT	CASSPGTGGTNTEAFF
TRBV9	.	.	TRBJ1-1	TGTGCCAGCAGCCCAGGGTTGGGCACTGAAGCTTTCTTT	CASSPGLGTEAFF
TRBV11-2	.	.	TRBJ2-7	TGTGCCAGCAGCAAGGAGGGCCCCAACAGGGGACTGGACGAGCAGTACTTC	CASSKEGPNRGLDEQYF
TRBV20-1	.	.	TRBJ2-1	TGCAGTTCCATGGACGGGACTGAGCAGTTCTTC	CSSMDGTEQFF
TRBV9	.	once	TRBJ2-3	TGTGCCAGCAGCGTAGCGGCAGGGAGCACAGATACGCAGTATTTT	CASSVAAGSTDTQYF
TRBV28	.	.	TRBJ2-7	TGTGCCAGCAGTTCCCCCTTAGCCGGGTTGTACGAGCAGTACTTC	CASSSPLAGLYEQYF
TRBV14	.	.	TRBJ2-6	TGTGCCAGCAGCCAAGTTACAGCTAAGGCCAACGTCCTGACTTTC	CASSQVTAKANVLTF
TRBV4-1	.	.	TRBJ2-7	TGCGCCAGCAGCCCCATCCCCCCCTACGAGCAGTACTTC	CASSPIPPYEQYF
TRBV21-1	.	.	TRBJ2-5	TGTGCCAGCAGCCTAAGGGGGACGATAGAGACCCAGTACTTC	CASSLRGTIETQYF
TRBV6-1	TRBD2	.	TRBJ2-3	TGTGCCAGCAGTGGGCCTCGGACTAGCGGAGCCGCCGATACGCAGTATTTT	CASSGPRTSGAADTQYF
TRBV19	TRBD2	once	TRBJ2-1	TGTGCCAGTAAGCCTAGCGGGATTTCCTACAATGAGCAGTTCTTC	CASKPSGISYNEQFF
TRBV6-1	.	.	TRBJ1-1	TGTGCCAGCAGTGAAAGGGGAAACACTGAAGCTTTCTTT	CASSERGNTEAFF
TRBV14	.	.	TRBJ2-1	TGTGCCAGCAGCCAAGAACTTGGAACAATTGTGCAGTTCTTC	CASSQELGTIVQFF
TRBV6-1	.	few	TRBJ1-2	TGTGCCAGCAGCTATGCGGGGGGCTCAGTCTATGGCTACACCTTC	CASSYAGGSVYGYTF
TRBV12-5	TRBD2	.	TRBJ2-2	TGTGCTAGTGGTTATGGGACTAGCGGGCCTACCGGGGAGCTGTTTTTT	CASGYGTSGPTGELFF
TRBV5-1	.	.	TRBJ1-1	TGCGCCAGCAGCTTACGCGAGAACACTGAAGCTTTCTTT	CASSLRENTEAFF
TRBV7-8	.	few	TRBJ2-7	TGTGCCAGCAGTCTAGCGCTTTACTACGAGCAGTACTTC	CASSLALYYEQYF
TRBV9	.	.	TRBJ2-2	TGTGCCAGCAGCGTAGGACAGGGAGGTTACACCGGGGAGCTGTTTTTT	CASSVGQGGYTGELFF
TRBV18	TRBD2	.	TRBJ2-1	TGTGCCAGCTCACCACGGGGAGGGGAAGACTACAATGAGCAGTTCTTC	CASSPRGGEDYNEQFF
TRBV19	TRBD2	.	TRBJ2-5	TGTGCCAGTAGCCCGCGTGGGGCGGGAGGCCAAGAGACCCAGTACTTC	CASSPRGAGGQETQYF
TRBV28	.	few	TRBJ1-1	TGTGCCAGCGGAGCGGCGGCAGAGGCTTTCTTT	CASGAAAEAFF
TRBV7-3	.	.	TRBJ2-7	TGTGCCAGCAGCTTAGCGTTTGGAGGGCACTACGAGCAGTACTTC	CASSLAFGGHYEQYF
TRBV28	.	.	TRBJ2-1	TGTGCCACCAACCTCTACAATGAGCAGTTCTTC	CATNLYNEQFF
TRBV4-1	TRBD1	.	TRBJ1-4	TGCGCCAGCAGCCAAACAGACAGGGGCGGTGAAAAACTGTTTTTT	CASSQTDRGGEKLFF
TRBV5-1	.	.	TRBJ2-7	TGCGCCAGCAGCCCGGACGGGGACGACTACGAGCAGTACTTC	CASSPDGDDYEQYF
TRBV6-6	TRBD1	.	TRBJ1-4	TGTGCCAGCAGCTCCTCAGGGGGCAATGAAAAACTGTTTTTT	CASSSSGGNEKLFF
TRBV7-9	TRBD1	.	TRBJ2-3	TGTGCCAGCAGCTTAGGGGCCCAGGGGGCGGTAGATACGCAGTATTTT	CASSLGAQGAVDTQYF
TRBV7-6	TRBD2	.	TRBJ2-1	TGTGCCAGCAGCTTAGATCCTAGCGGGGCCAGGAGGTTCTTC	CASSLDPSGARRFF
TRBV7-2	TRBD2	few	TRBJ2-3	TGTGCCAGCAGCCTAGCGGGAGTATCCACAGATACGCAGTATTTT	CASSLAGVSTDTQYF
TRBV19	TRBD1	.	TRBJ2-3	TGTGCCAGTAGTATCGGACAGGGAGTGGGATTAGATACGCAGTATTTT	CASSIGQGVGLDTQYF
TRBV12-5	TRBD2	.	TRBJ2-1	TGTGCTAGTGTCCGACTAGCCGGTATTAAGAACGATGAGCAGTTCTTC	CASVRLAGIKNDEQFF
TRBV4-1	.	.	TRBJ1-1	TGCGCCAGCAGCCAAAGAGAGAGTGAAGCTTTCTTT	CASSQRESEAFF
TRBV19	.	.	TRBJ2-6	TGTGCCAGTCGCGGTCTCGGGGCCAACGTCCTGACTTTC	CASRGLGANVLTF
TRBV19	TRBD2	.	TRBJ2-1	TGTGCCAGTAGTAGGGCTAGCGGGAGAGGCTCCTACAATGAGCAGTTCTTC	CASSRASGRGSYNEQFF
TRBV6-1	.	.	TRBJ2-7	TGTGCCAGCAATCTTCGGGCGGGGCCCTACGAGCAGTACTTC	CASNLRAGPYEQYF